This is a list of T cell receptor beta chains from one sample in a study of blood T cell repertoires in COVID-19. TCRdb's table, derived via immunoSEQ multiplex PCR, lists solely in-frame clones and lacks some. Seen here are roughly 41,000 clones, around four fifths observed once, and the top ten hold roughly 5%. Sequenced input: peripheral blood. These receptors all stem from a man in his fifties or sixties with active COVID-19. Both conserved end residues are trimmed from each CDR3.

V: TRBV2; J: TRBJ2-7; CDR3: ASSEAPGTGAYEQY
V: TRBV11-3; J: TRBJ2-3; CDR3: ASSWTGATDTQY
V: TRBV7-2; J: TRBJ2-2; CDR3: ASSQPGGVVELF
V: TRBV27; J: TRBJ2-5; CDR3: ASSTSSGGAIFTQY
V: TRBV27; J: TRBJ1-2; CDR3: ASSLEGHPYGYT
V: TRBV5-1; J: TRBJ1-1; CDR3: ASSLGAWTEAF
V: TRBV3-1/TRBV3-2; J: TRBJ1-2; CDR3: ASSQDYGGDYGYT
V: TRBV6-5; J: TRBJ1-2; CDR3: ASSYLAVGGYT
V: TRBV7-2; J: TRBJ1-2; CDR3: ASSLDQGRFYT
V: TRBV29-1; J: TRBJ1-1; CDR3: SVGQDRDTEAF
V: TRBV7-8; J: TRBJ1-1; CDR3: ASSWGHGDEAF
V: TRBV3-1/TRBV3-2; J: TRBJ2-5; CDR3: ASSQRYRGGLQETQY
V: TRBV4-3; J: TRBJ2-3; CDR3: ASSQAEWSTDTQY